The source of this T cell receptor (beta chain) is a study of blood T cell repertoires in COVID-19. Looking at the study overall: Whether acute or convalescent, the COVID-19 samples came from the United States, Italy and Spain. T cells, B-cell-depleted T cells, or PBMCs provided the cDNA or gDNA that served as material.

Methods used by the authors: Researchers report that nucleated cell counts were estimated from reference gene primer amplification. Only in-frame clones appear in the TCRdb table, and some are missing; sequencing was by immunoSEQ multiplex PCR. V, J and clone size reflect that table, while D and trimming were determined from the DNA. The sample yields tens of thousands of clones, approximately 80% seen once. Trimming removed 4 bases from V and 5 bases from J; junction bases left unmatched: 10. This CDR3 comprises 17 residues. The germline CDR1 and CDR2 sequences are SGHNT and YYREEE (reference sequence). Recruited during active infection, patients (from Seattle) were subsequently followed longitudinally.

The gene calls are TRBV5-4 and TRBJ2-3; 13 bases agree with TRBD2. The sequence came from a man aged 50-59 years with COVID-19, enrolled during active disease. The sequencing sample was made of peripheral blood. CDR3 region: CASSTGLAGVMVDTQYF. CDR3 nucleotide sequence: TGTGCCAGCAGCACCGGACTAGCGGGGGTGATGGTAGATACGCAGTATTTT.